Listed here are 27 T cell receptor beta chains from one sample, sequenced in a study of OX40 agonist ivuxolimab in advanced cancers. Using immunoSEQ multiplex PCR, the repertoire was profiled, and TCRdb retains in-frame clones only, with some absent. Counted here are more than 55,000 clones, about 89% occurring once; the ten biggest clones make up approximately 0.78%. Sequencing used CD4+ or CD8+ T cells sorted from blood, obtained in a trial of the OX40 agonist ivuxolimab. These receptor sequences come from an adult with an advanced solid tumor such as melanoma, head and neck, liver or kidney cancer.

The rearrangement uses TRBV30 and TRBJ2-2; D not resolved. The V end lost 3 bases, the J end lost 6 bases, and 11 bases lay between the germline ends. This CDR3 is 13 amino acids long. CDR1 is GTSNPN, CDR2 SVGIG, per germline (reference sequence). The chain's CDR3 is CAWSTGEPGELFF. The CDR3, as DNA: TGTGCCTGGAGCACGGGTGAACCCGGGGAGCTGTTTTTT.

This chain uses TRBV5-1 with TRBJ2-6; the D is unclear. Germline V gene lookup returns CDR1 SGHRS and CDR2 YFSETQ. There are 16 residues in the CDR3. Trimming pared 1 base from V and 1 base from J, leaving 9 bases between. The CDR3 DNA is TGCGCCAGCAGCTTGAGAACGAGATCTGGGGCCAACGTCCTGACTTTC. Translation: CASSLRTRSGANVLTF.

The chain recombines TRBV19 with TRBJ2-2; 7 nucleotides align to TRBD1. V was pared by 4 bases and J by 0 bases, with 2 bases of the junction left unmatched. Germline-derived CDR1 and CDR2 are LNHDA and SQIVND (reference sequence). The CDR3 covers 15 residues. The CDR3 reads CASSRGQSNTGELFF. The CDR3 nucleotides read TGTGCCAGTAGTAGGGGACAGTCGAACACCGGGGAGCTGTTTTTT.

The rearrangement uses TRBV5-1 and TRBJ1-1, with TRBD1 matching 7 bases. The CDR3 is made up of 13 amino acids. After removal of 4 bases from V and 10 bases from J, the junction contained 10 bases not matched to a gene. Germline CDR1 is SGHRS and CDR2 is YFSETQ. The CDR3, as DNA: TGCGCCAGCAGCCCAGCAGGGGGGATGAGAGCTTTCTTT. Its protein product is CASSPAGGMRAFF.

Concerning this clone itself: The junction does not match germline at one end; this may be a read error. The V call is TRBV7-3, the J call TRBJ2-3, with a weak D call TRBD1 (6 bases). The CDR3 has 15 residues. Germline lookup yields CDR1 SGHTA and CDR2 FQGTGA. The CDR3, as DNA: TGTGCCAGCAACTTATTCGGGGACACCACAGATACGCAGTATTTT. It is translated as CASNLFGDTTDTQYF.

The chain recombines TRBV18 with TRBJ2-3; no definite D call. The V gene lost 0 bases and the J gene lost 4 bases, with 5 bases spanning the gap. The V gene's germline CDR1 is KGHSH and CDR2 LQKENI. This CDR3 contains 13 residues. As DNA, the CDR3 is TGTGCCAGCTCACCACCGGAGTCAGATACGCAGTATTTT. This gives the protein CASSPPESDTQYF.

The rearrangement uses TRBV7-2 and TRBJ1-2; 12 nucleotides match TRBD1. CDR1 and CDR2 (germline): SGHTA, FQGNSA. This CDR3 has 16 amino acids. With 4 bases clipped from V and 4 bases from J, the junction kept 7 bases outside the gene matches. CDR3 nucleotide sequence: TGTGCCAGCAGCTGGATGGGACAGGGGGCTGGCTATGGCTACACCTTC. Protein product: CASSWMGQGAGYGYTF.

Only one count was recorded for this clone. The chain couples TRBV4-3 to TRBJ2-5, with D perhaps TRBD2 (6 bases). Per the germline V gene, CDR1 is LGHNA and CDR2 is YSLEER. V shed 4 bases and J shed 5 bases, with 17 bases lying between them. This CDR3 spans 15 amino acids. The CDR3 nucleotides read TGCGCCAGCAGCCTCGCCGGGACTTGGGGGGAGACCCAGTACTTC. Translation gives CASSLAGTWGETQYF.

This clone was seen a handful of times. This chain links TRBV7-8 with TRBJ1-6; D ambiguous. Germline CDR1 and CDR2: SGHVS and FQNEAQ. Trimming left V 4 bases short and J 3 bases short, with 7 bases between. The CDR3 is 14 residues long. CDR3 sequence reads: CASSSRGYNSPLHF. The CDR3, as DNA: TGTGCCAGCAGCTCGAGAGGCTATAATTCACCCCTCCACTTT.

This chain joins TRBV29-1 and TRBJ1-1; TRBD1 might be the D (6 bases). Trimming shortened V by 7 bases and J by 4 bases, and 19 bases separated the two germline ends. This CDR3 contains 14 residues. From germline, CDR1 is SQVTM and CDR2 ANQGSEA. CDR3 nucleotides: TGCAGCGCCGGTTCGCGGGGGCCAGGCACTGAAGCTTTCTTT. Protein: CSAGSRGPGTEAFF.

For the CDR3, the DNA is TGTGCCAGCAGCCATGGACAGGGGAACTACGAGCAGTACTTC. It yields the protein CASSHGQGNYEQYF. This chain connects TRBV7-2 to TRBJ2-7; 9 nucleotides align to TRBD1. The CDR3 is 14 amino acids. The trim removed 5 bases at V and 3 bases at J, leaving 5 bases unmatched. Germline CDR1 and CDR2: SGHTA and FQGNSA.

The CDR3: CASMEGAGQPQHF. CDR3 DNA: TGTGCCAGCATGGAGGGGGCTGGGCAGCCCCAGCATTTT. This chain joins TRBV2 and TRBJ1-5; 7 positions agree with TRBD1. CDR1 and CDR2 (germline): SNHLY, FYNNEI. V was pared by 7 bases and J by 7 bases, with 7 bases of the junction left unmatched. This CDR3 has 13 residues.

The V gene is TRBV19, the J gene TRBJ2-1; possible D gene TRBD2, 5 bases. The CDR3 is made up of 12 amino acids. V was pared by 9 bases and J by 5 bases, with 11 bases between. Germline V lookup: CDR1 LNHDA, CDR2 SQIVND (reference sequence). Written as DNA, the CDR3 is TGTGCCAGCCGTAGCGTACACAATGAGCAGTTCTTC. Residues: CASRSVHNEQFF.

This clone was observed a single time. The chain joins TRBV6-5 to TRBJ2-6; perhaps TRBD1 as D (6 bases). The germline V and J ends were trimmed by 6 bases and 2 bases, with 11 bases remaining between them. The CDR3 is 15 residues long. Germline lookup yields CDR1 MNHEY and CDR2 SVGAGI. This CDR3 is CASRLQGTGANVLTF. For the CDR3, the DNA is TGTGCCAGCAGACTACAGGGCACTGGGGCCAACGTCCTGACTTTC.

The genes are TRBV7-2 and TRBJ2-2, with 9 bases lining up with TRBD2. V was pared by 6 bases and J by 6 bases, with 20 bases of the junction left unmatched. The CDR3 spans 19 residues. Germline CDR1 is SGHTA and CDR2 is FQGNSA. Written as DNA, the CDR3 is TGTGCCAGCAGTCGTAATGGGCGGGAGGGCCCGTTTGGGGCCGGGGAGCTGTTTTTT. Translated, it gives CASSRNGREGPFGAGELFF.

The chain uses TRBV7-9 and TRBJ1-2, with 9 bases that match TRBD1. V lost 3 bases and J lost 8; bases outside the gene matches: 16. The CDR3 is made up of 17 amino acids. Germline values: CDR1 SEHNR, CDR2 FQNEAQ (reference sequence). The DNA for the CDR3 is TGTGCCAGCAGCTTCTTGAATCCGGGACAGGGTTTAGGCGGCTACACCTTC. Amino acid sequence: CASSFLNPGQGLGGYTF.

This chain links TRBV5-1 with TRBJ1-1; possibly TRBD1 for D (6 bases). V lost 4 bases to trimming and J lost 4 bases, with 17 bases between them. There are 15 residues in the CDR3. Germline V gene sequence: CDR1 SGHRS, CDR2 YFSETQ. CDR3 loop: CASSQGQIEGTEAFF. Written as DNA, the CDR3 is TGCGCCAGCAGCCAGGGGCAGATAGAGGGCACTGAAGCTTTCTTT.

This clone was seen a handful of times. The V gene is TRBV5-1, the J gene TRBJ2-2; no clear D gene. V lost 2 bases and J lost 2, with 7 bases in between. CDR3 length: 14 amino acids. Germline V gene sequence: CDR1 SGHRS, CDR2 YFSETQ. The CDR3 region has the DNA TGCGCCAGCAGCTTTCGTCCAAACACCGGGGAGCTGTTTTTT. Translating gives CASSFRPNTGELFF.

The count of this clone is one. The chain recombines TRBV19 with TRBJ1-5; the D is unclear. V lost 5 bases, J lost 0 bases, and 11 bases lay in between. Germline CDR1 LNHDA, CDR2 SQIVND (reference sequence). The CDR3 consists of 15 residues. The CDR3 sequence is CASSPRIYSNQPQHF. The CDR3, as DNA: TGTGCCAGTAGTCCCAGGATCTATAGCAATCAGCCCCAGCATTTT.

V and J are TRBV29-1 and TRBJ2-5; 7 positions match TRBD1. Germline V gives CDR1 SQVTM, CDR2 ANQGSEA. The trim removed 7 bases at V and 4 bases at J, leaving 6 bases unmatched. The CDR3 extends over 12 amino acids. The CDR3 loop is CSGTGLGETQYF. CDR3 bases: TGCAGCGGGACAGGATTGGGAGAGACCCAGTACTTC.

The chain uses TRBV7-2 and TRBJ1-1; D remains unclear. V was cut by 2 bases and J by 1 base, with 8 bases left in between. The CDR3 contains 14 residues. CDR1 is SGHTA and CDR2 is FQGNSA in the germline V gene. The CDR3 spells CASSLWRKNTEAFF. The CDR3 DNA follows: TGTGCCAGCAGCTTATGGAGAAAGAACACTGAAGCTTTCTTT.

The CDR3 nucleotides read TGTGCCAGCAGCTTGGGGACGGGACTAGCGGGAGGAGGTGAGCAGTTCTTC. As protein: CASSLGTGLAGGGEQFF. This chain uses TRBV5-4 with TRBJ2-1, with 15 bases fitting TRBD2. This CDR3 spans 17 amino acids. V was clipped by 0 bases and J by 9 bases; unmatched bases: 7. Germline values: CDR1 SGHNT, CDR2 YYREEE (reference sequence). Drawing the rest from reference TRBV5-4 and TRBJ2-1, the complete variable domain is ETGVTQSPTHLIKTRGQQVTLRCSSQSGHNTVSWYQQALGQGPQFIFQYYREEENGRGNFPPRFSGLQFPNYSSELNVNALELDDSALYLCASSLGTGLAGGGEQFFGPGTRLTVL.

This sequence joins TRBV6-5 and TRBJ1-2; D unresolved. Germline lookup yields CDR1 MNHEY and CDR2 SVGAGI. This CDR3 is built from 12 residues. Trimming removed 4 bases at V and 4 bases at J, with 7 bases between. CDR3 in DNA: TGTGCCAGCAGTTCGGAGTTCTATGGCTACACCTTC. Translating it yields CASSSEFYGYTF.

The chain recombines TRBV14 with TRBJ2-3; TRBD2 matches at 9 bases. This CDR3 contains 13 residues. The V and J ends lost 4 bases and 6 bases, in that order; junction bases with no gene match: 2. Germline V CDR1 and CDR2: SGHDN, FVKESK. This CDR3 is CASSLSGRDTQYF. The CDR3 DNA reads as TGTGCCAGCAGCCTGAGCGGGAGGGATACGCAGTATTTT.

Concerning this clone itself: In the same sample, other DNA sequences code for this CDR3. The CDR3 loop is CASSPSTDTQYF. The CDR3, as DNA: TGTGCCAGCTCACCGTCGACAGATACGCAGTATTTT. This chain connects TRBV18 to TRBJ2-3; D remains unclear. The CDR3 extends over 12 amino acids. V shed 3 bases and J shed 3 bases, with 4 bases lying between them. Germline assignment: CDR1 KGHSH and CDR2 LQKENI.

The gene calls are TRBV11-2 and TRBJ1-6, with TRBD1 identical over 9 bases. The J segment lost 7 bases and the V segment lost 1 base, leaving 5 bases of the junction unmatched. Germline V lookup: CDR1 SGHAT, CDR2 FQNNGV. The CDR3 runs 16 residues. CDR3 sequence reads: CASSLVGQGRNSPLHF. The CDR3 DNA reads TGTGCCAGCAGCTTAGTGGGACAGGGTAGAAATTCACCCCTCCACTTT.

The J gene is TRBJ1-2, the V gene TRBV23-1; a weak D match, TRBD1 (5 bases). TRBV23-1 is identified as an open reading frame with a role that is uncertain. CDR3 size: 12 residues. Trimming took 6 bases from V and 6 from J, leaving 11 bases between them. As DNA, the CDR3 is TGCGCCAGCAGGGGGGGACGGGATGGCTACACCTTC. As protein: CASRGGRDGYTF.